This record covers a single T cell receptor (beta chain). Generated by immunoSEQ multiplex PCR, the TCRdb table keeps only in-frame clones and is missing some. This table has about 1.5 million clones, about 96% appearing once. This specimen belongs to a study of shared clonotypes between healthy human individuals. There are 16 residues in the CDR3. The ends lost 6 bases at V and 5 bases at J; junction bases unmatched: 11. Germline V gene sequence: CDR1 MDHEN, CDR2 SYDVKM. The chain links TRBV28 to TRBJ2-1; the match to TRBD2 covers 9 bases. Source material: naive CD4+ T cells sorted from blood. The subset is: CD45RA+ positively selected. This TCR derives from a man younger than 40 in good health. The CDR3 sequence is CASSTAAGGPHNEQFF. CDR3 coding DNA: TGTGCCAGCAGCACGGCGGCGGGAGGGCCCCACAATGAGCAGTTCTTC. The whole variable domain, remainder taken from reference TRBV28 and TRBJ2-1, is DVKVTQSSRYLVKRTGEKVFLECVQDMDHENMFWYRQDPGLGLRLIYFSYDVKMKEKGDIPEGYSVSREKKERFSLILESASTNQTSMYLCASSTAAGGPHNEQFFGPGTRLTVL.